This T cell receptor beta chain was sequenced in a study of CD8+ T cells in alopecia areata. The wider study: Tofacitinib lasted 6 to 18 months, then 6 months off drug.

Investigators isolated RNA and reverse transcribed it into cDNA to act as the sequencing template. Repertoires were generated with immunoSEQ multiplex PCR, while TCRdb's copy carries only in-frame clones and drops some. The sample has some 130,000 clones; approximately 48% are singletons. Researchers picked out CD4+ and CD8+ T cells from PBMCs by sorting. The CDR3 sequence is 14 residues long. Unmatched junction bases numbered 10, after V lost 6 bases and J lost 6 bases. Germline CDR1 SQVTM, CDR2 ANQGSEA. With respect to this clone: Its antigen is as yet unknown.

Study-wide results and limits: When scalp samples are sequenced, resident alphabeta T cells of normal skin are also captured.

The source was CD8+ T cells sorted from blood, collected at week 0. The J gene is TRBJ2-1, the V gene TRBV29-1, with 8 bases matching TRBD2. The source is a human donor with alopecia areata. The CDR3 DNA reads as TGCAGCGTGGTGGGGCCGGGACTAGGCAATGAGCAGTTCTTC. Residues: CSVVGPGLGNEQFF.